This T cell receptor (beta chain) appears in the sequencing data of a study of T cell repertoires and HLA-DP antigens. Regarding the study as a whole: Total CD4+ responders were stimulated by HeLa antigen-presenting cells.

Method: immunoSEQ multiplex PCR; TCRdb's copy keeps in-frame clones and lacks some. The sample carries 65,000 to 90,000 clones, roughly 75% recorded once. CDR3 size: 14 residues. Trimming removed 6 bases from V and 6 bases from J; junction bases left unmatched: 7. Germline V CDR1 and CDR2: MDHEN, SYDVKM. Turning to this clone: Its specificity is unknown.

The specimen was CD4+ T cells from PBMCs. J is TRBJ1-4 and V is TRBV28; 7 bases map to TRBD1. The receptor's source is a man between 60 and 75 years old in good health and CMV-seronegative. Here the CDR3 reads CASRAQGWDEKLFF. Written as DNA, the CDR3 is TGTGCCAGCAGAGCACAGGGGTGGGATGAAAAACTGTTTTTT.